The clone carrying this TCR beta chain was observed a handful of times. The sample is drawn from a study of blood T cell repertoires in COVID-19. Study-level information: Collection of acute and convalescent COVID-19 samples took place in the United States, Italy and Spain. PBMCs, B-cell-depleted T cells, or T cells provided the cDNA or gDNA that made up the material.

As originally analysed: Reference gene primer amplification gave estimated nucleated cell counts. Data came from immunoSEQ multiplex PCR; TCRdb stores just in-frame clones and leaves some out. The V and J calls and the clone size are those of that table, but D and trimming were determined from the DNA. The repertoire holds 100,000 to 150,000 clones, with about 86% as singletons. Germline V lookup: CDR1 SGDLS, CDR2 YYNGEE. This CDR3 has 14 amino acids. V lost 2 bases, J lost 1 base, and 9 bases lay in between. This sequence was found in a woman between 45 and 65 years old with acute or convalescent COVID-19. This chain connects TRBV9 to TRBJ1-1, with D possibly matching TRBD1 (5 bases). The specimen sequenced was peripheral blood. The CDR3 region is CASSVPTGNTEAFF. DNA for the CDR3: TGTGCCAGCAGCGTTCCTACAGGGAACACTGAAGCTTTCTTT.